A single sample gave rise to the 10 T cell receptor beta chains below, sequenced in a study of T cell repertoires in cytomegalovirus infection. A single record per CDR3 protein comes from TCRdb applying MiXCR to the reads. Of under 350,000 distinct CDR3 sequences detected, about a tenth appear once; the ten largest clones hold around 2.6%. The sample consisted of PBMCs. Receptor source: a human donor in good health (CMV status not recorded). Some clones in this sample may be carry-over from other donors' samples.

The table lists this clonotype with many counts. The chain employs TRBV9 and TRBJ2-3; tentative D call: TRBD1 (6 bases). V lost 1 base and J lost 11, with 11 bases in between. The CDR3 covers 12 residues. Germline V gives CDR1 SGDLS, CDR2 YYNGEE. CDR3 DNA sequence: TGTGCCAGCAGCGTAAATGAGGGGGAGCAGTATTTT. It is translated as CASSVNEGEQYF.

CDR3 in DNA: TGCAGTGCTAGAGAGTCCGGGGGGCTGAGAAATGAGCAGTTCTTC. Amino acids: CSARESGGLRNEQFF. This sequence joins TRBV20-1 and TRBJ2-1, with TRBD2 as a possible D gene (7 bases). The CDR3 is 15 residues long. In germline, CDR1 is DFQATT, CDR2 SNEGSKA (reference sequence). V lost 0 bases to trimming and J lost 7 bases, with 16 bases between them.

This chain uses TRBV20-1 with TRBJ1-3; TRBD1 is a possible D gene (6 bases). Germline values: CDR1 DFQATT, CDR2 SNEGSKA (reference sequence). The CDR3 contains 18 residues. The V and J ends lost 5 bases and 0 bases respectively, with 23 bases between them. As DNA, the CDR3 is TGCAGTGCTCTTGACGAGGGGGGACCGAATCGCTCTGGAAACACCATATATTTT. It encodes CSALDEGGPNRSGNTIYF.

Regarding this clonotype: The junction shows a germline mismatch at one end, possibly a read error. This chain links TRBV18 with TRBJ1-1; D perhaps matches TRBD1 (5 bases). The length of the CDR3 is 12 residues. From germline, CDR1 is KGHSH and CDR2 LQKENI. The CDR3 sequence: CASSSAGREAFF. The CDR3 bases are TGTGCCAGCTCATCTGCAGGGCGTGAAGCGTTCTTT. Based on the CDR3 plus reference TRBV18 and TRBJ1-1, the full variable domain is NAGVMQNPRHLVRRRGQEARLRCSPMKGHSHVYWYRQLPEEGLKFMVYLQKENIIDESGMPKERFSAEFPKEGPSILRIQQVVRGDSAAYFCASSSAGREAFFGQGTRLTVV.

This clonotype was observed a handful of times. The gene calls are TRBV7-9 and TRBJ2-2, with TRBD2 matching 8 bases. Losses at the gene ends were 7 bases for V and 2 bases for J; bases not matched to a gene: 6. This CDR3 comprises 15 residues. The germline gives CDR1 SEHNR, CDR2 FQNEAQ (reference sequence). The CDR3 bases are TGTGCCAGCATTGCCGGGAGGGGAAACACCGGGGAGCTGTTTTTT. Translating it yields CASIAGRGNTGELFF.

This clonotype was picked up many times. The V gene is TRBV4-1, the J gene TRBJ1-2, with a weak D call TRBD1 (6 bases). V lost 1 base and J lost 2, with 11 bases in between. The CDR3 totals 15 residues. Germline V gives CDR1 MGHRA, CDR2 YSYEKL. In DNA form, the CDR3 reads TGCGCCAGCAGCCAAGTCGGGGGCCCAAACTATGGCTACACCTTC. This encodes CASSQVGGPNYGYTF.

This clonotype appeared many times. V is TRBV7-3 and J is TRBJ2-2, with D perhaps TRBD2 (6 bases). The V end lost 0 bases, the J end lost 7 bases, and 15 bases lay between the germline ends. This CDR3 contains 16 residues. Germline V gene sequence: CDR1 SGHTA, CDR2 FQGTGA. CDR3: CASSLTAGRDGGELFF. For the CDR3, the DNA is TGTGCCAGCAGCTTAACCGCAGGGCGGGACGGCGGGGAGCTGTTTTTT. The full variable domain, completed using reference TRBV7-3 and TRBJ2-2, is GAGVSQTPSNKVTEKGKYVELRCDPISGHTALYWYRQSLGQGPEFLIYFQGTGAADDSGLPNDRFFAVRPEGSVSTLKIQRTERGDSAVYLCASSLTAGRDGGELFFGEGSRLTVL.

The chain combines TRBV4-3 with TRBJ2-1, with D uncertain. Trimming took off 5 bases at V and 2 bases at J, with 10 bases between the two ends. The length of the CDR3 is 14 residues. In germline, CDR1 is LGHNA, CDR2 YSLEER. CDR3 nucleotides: TGCGCCAGCAGCGATGGGGTAACCTACAATGAGCAGTTCTTC. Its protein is CASSDGVTYNEQFF.

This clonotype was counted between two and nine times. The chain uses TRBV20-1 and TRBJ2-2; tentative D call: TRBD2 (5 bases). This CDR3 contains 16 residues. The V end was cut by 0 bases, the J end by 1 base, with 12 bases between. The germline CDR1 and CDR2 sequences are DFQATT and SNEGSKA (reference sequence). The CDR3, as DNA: TGCAGTGCTAGAGAGAAGTTAACTAGGAACACCGGGGAGCTGTTTTTT. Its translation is CSAREKLTRNTGELFF.

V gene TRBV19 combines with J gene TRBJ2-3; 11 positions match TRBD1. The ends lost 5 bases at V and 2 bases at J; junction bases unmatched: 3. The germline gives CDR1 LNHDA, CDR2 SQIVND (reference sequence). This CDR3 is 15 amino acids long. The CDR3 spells CASSGQGAHTDTQYF. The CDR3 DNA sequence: TGTGCCAGTAGTGGACAGGGGGCTCACACAGATACGCAGTATTTT. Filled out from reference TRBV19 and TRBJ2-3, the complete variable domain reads DGGITQSPKYLFRKEGQNVTLSCEQNLNHDAMYWYRQDPGQGLRLIYYSQIVNDFQKGDIAEGYSVSREKKESFPLTVTSAQKNPTAFYLCASSGQGAHTDTQYFGPGTRLTVL.